Described below is a single T cell receptor (beta chain) sequence and its context. PCR was performed using 60 Vbeta and 13 Jbeta primers. The authors' processing: Around 9.9 million shared chains were among the approximately 82 million unique TCR beta chains that a later analysis counted. Generated by immunoSEQ multiplex PCR, the TCRdb table keeps only in-frame clones and is missing some. From that table come the V and J calls and clone size; the DNA was used to work out D and trimming. Among about 200,000 clones listed, 75% to 90% were seen once. This sample is drawn from a study of cytomegalovirus exposure and HLA in healthy donors. What was sequenced was PBMCs. The sequence derives from a woman aged 25 to 39 in good health and CMV-seronegative.

CDR3 DNA sequence: TGTGCCAGCAGGGGACTAGCGGGGAACATTCAGTACTTC. It is translated as CASRGLAGNIQYF. J is TRBJ2-4 and V is TRBV2; TRBD2 matches 13 bases. Per germline, CDR1 SNHLY and CDR2 FYNNEI. This CDR3 has 13 residues. With 6 bases clipped from V and 7 bases from J, the junction kept 0 bases outside the gene matches.